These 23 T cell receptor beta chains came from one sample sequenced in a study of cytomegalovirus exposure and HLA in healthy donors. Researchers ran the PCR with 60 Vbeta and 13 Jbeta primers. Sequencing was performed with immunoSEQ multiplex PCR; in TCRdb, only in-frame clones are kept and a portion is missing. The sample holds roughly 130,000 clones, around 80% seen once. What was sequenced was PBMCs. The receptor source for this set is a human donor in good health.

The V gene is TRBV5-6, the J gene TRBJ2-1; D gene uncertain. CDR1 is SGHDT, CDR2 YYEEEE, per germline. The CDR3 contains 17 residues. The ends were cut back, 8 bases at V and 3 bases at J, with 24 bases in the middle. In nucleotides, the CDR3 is TGTGCCAGTACGACCCTCATGTCAGGTCGCTACTACAATGAGCAGTTCTTC. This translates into CASTTLMSGRYYNEQFF.

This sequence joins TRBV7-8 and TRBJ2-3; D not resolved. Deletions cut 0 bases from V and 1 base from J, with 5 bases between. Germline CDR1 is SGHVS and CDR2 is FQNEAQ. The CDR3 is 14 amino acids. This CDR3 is CASSLALGTDTQYF. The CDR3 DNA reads TGTGCCAGCAGCTTAGCCTTAGGCACAGATACGCAGTATTTT.

CDR3 sequence: CSVVQGDWDGYTF. Written as DNA, the CDR3 is TGCAGCGTTGTGCAGGGGGATTGGGATGGCTACACCTTC. The chain recombines TRBV29-1 with TRBJ1-2, with TRBD1 identical over 7 bases. The germline V gene has CDR1 SQVTM and CDR2 ANQGSEA. The CDR3 runs to 13 residues. The V gene end was trimmed by 4 bases and the J gene end by 6 bases; junction bases not matched to a gene: 8.

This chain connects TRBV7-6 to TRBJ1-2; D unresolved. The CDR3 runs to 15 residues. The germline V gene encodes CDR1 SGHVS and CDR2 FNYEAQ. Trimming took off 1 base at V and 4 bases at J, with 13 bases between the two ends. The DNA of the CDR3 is TGTGCCAGCAGCTTAGGTGTTGAGGGATTCTATGGCTACACCTTC. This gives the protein CASSLGVEGFYGYTF.

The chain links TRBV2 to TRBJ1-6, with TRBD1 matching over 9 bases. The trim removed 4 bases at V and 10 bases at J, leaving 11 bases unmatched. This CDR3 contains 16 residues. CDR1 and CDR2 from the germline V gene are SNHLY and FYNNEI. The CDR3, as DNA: TGTGCCAGCAGTGGACGGCGGGACAGGGTGGAGTCACCCCTCCACTTT. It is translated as CASSGRRDRVESPLHF.

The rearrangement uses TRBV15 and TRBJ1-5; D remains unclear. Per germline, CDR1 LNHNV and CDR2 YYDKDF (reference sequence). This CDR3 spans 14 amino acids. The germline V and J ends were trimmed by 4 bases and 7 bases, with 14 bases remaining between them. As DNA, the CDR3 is TGTGCCACCAGCACCGCTGGAGGGTGGCAGCCCCAGCATTTT. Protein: CATSTAGGWQPQHF. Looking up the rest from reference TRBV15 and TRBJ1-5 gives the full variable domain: DAMVIQNPRYQVTQFGKPVTLSCSQTLNHNVMYWYQQKSSQAPKLLFHYYDKDFNNEADTPDNFQSRRPNTSFCFLDIRSPGLGDTAMYLCATSTAGGWQPQHFGDGTRLSIL.

CDR3 region: CASSYSAFYEQYF. DNA for the CDR3: TGTGCCAGCAGTTACTCCGCATTCTACGAGCAGTACTTC. The V and J genes are TRBV6-6 and TRBJ2-5; no clear D gene. The closer fit of TRBJ2-7 to the DNA end suggests the J call may be wrong. This CDR3 is 13 amino acids long. CDR1 and CDR2 from the germline V gene are MNHNY and SVGAGI (reference sequence).

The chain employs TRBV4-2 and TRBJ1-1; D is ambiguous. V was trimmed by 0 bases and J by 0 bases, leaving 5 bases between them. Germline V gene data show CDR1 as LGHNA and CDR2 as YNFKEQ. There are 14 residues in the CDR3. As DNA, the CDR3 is TGTGCCAGCAGCCAAGAGGAGCTGAACACTGAAGCTTTCTTT. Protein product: CASSQEELNTEAFF.

The CDR3 coding sequence is TGTGCCATAAACTACGAGCAGTACTTC. Translation gives CAINYEQYF. The chain joins TRBV2 to TRBJ2-7; the D is unclear. There are 9 residues in the CDR3. The germline V gene encodes CDR1 SNHLY and CDR2 FYNNEI. V dropped 10 bases and J dropped 3 bases, with 4 bases sitting between them.

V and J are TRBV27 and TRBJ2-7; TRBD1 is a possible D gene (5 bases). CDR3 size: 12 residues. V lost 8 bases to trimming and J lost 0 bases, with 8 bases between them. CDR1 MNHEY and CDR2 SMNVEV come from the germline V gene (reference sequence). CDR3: CASGASSYEQYF. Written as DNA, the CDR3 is TGTGCCAGCGGGGCAAGCTCCTACGAGCAGTACTTC.

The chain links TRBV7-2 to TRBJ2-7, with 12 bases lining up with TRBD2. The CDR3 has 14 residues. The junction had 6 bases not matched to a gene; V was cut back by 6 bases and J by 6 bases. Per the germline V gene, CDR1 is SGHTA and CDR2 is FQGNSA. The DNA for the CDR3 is TGTGCCAGCAGTAGACTAGCGGGGGTGCGCGAGCAGTACTTC. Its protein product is CASSRLAGVREQYF.

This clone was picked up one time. In DNA form, the CDR3 reads TGTGCCAGCAGCTTATCGCCCAATGGCTATCGGCGGGACTACTACGAGCAGTACTTC. The encoded protein is CASSLSPNGYRRDYYEQYF. V and J are TRBV7-2 and TRBJ2-7; TRBD2 matches 7 bases. Germline CDR1 SGHTA, CDR2 FQGNSA. V lost 2 bases to trimming and J lost 3 bases; unmatched junction nucleotides: 19. The CDR3 loop spans 19 amino acids.

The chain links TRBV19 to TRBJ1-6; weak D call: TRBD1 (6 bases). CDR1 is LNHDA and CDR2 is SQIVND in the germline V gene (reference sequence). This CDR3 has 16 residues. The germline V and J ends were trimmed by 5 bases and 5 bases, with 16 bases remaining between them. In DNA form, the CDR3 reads TGTGCCAGTAGTGCGAGGACAGAGTCTAATAATTCACCCCTCCACTTT. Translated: CASSARTESNNSPLHF. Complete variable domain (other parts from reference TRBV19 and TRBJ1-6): DGGITQSPKYLFRKEGQNVTLSCEQNLNHDAMYWYRQDPGQGLRLIYYSQIVNDFQKGDIAEGYSVSREKKESFPLTVTSAQKNPTAFYLCASSARTESNNSPLHFGNGTRLTVT.

This chain's CDR3 is CAISEKEPGGEKLFF. For the CDR3, the DNA is TGTGCCATCAGTGAGAAGGAGCCGGGAGGTGAAAAACTGTTTTTT. This chain uses TRBV10-3 with TRBJ1-4; D not resolved. Germline values: CDR1 ENHRY, CDR2 SYGVKD. V lost 2 bases, J lost 7 bases, and 14 bases lay in between. CDR3 size: 15 residues.

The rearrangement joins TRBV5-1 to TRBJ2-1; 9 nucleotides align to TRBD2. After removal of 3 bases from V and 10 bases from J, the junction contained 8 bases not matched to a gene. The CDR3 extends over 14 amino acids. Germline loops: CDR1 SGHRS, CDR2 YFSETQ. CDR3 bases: TGCGCCAGCAGCTGGGCGAGCGGGGGGCGGGAGCAGTTCTTC. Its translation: CASSWASGGREQFF.

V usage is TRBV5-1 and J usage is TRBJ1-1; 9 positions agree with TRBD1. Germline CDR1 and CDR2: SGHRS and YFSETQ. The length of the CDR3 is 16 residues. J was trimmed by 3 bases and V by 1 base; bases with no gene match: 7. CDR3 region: CASSLQQGAQDTEAFF. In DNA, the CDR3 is TGCGCCAGCAGCTTGCAACAGGGGGCGCAGGACACTGAAGCTTTCTTT.

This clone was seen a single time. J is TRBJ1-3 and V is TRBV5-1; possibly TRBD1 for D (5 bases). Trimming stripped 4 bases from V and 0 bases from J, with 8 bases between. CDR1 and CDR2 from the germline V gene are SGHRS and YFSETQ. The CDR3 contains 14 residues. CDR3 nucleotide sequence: TGCGCCAGCAGCCCAGGGATCTCTGGAAACACCATATATTTT. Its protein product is CASSPGISGNTIYF.

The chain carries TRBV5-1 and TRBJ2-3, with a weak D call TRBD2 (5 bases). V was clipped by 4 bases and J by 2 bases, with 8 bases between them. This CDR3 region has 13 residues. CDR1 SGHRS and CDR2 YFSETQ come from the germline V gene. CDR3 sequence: CASSEGYTDTQYF. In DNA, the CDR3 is TGCGCCAGCAGCGAGGGTTACACAGATACGCAGTATTTT.

CDR3 nucleotides: TGCGCCAGCAGCTTCGGAAGCGGGGAAACCTACAATGAGCAGTTCTTC. Encoded protein: CASSFGSGETYNEQFF. V usage is TRBV5-1 and J usage is TRBJ2-1, with 7 bases fitting TRBD2. The CDR3 is made up of 16 amino acids. Germline V gives CDR1 SGHRS, CDR2 YFSETQ. J gave up 2 bases and V 2 bases, and 7 bases lay outside the gene matches.

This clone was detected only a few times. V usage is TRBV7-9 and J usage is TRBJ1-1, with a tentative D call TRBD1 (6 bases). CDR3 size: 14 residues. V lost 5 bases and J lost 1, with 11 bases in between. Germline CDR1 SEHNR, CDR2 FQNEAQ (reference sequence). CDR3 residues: CASSHRVPNTEAFF. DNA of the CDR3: TGTGCCAGCAGCCACAGGGTACCGAACACTGAAGCTTTCTTT.

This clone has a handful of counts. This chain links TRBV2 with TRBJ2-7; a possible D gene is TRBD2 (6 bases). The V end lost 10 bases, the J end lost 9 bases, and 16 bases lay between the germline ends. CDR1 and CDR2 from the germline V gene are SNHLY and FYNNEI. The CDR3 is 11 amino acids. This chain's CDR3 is CATGGIRGQYF. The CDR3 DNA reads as TGTGCCACCGGCGGGATACGAGGGCAGTACTTC. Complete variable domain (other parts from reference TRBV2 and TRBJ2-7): EPEVTQTPSHQVTQMGQEVILRCVPISNHLYFYWYRQILGQKVEFLVSFYNNEISEKSEIFDDQFSVERPDGSNFTLKIRSTKLEDSAMYFCATGGIRGQYFGPGTRLTVT.

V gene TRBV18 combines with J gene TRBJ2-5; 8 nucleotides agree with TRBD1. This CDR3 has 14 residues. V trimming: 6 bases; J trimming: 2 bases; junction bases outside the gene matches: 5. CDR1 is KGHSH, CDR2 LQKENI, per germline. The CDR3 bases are TGTGCCAGCTCTCGCGGGACAGGACAAGAGACCCAGTACTTC. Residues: CASSRGTGQETQYF. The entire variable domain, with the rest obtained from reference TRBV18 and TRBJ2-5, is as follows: NAGVMQNPRHLVRRRGQEARLRCSPMKGHSHVYWYRQLPEEGLKFMVYLQKENIIDESGMPKERFSAEFPKEGPSILRIQQVVRGDSAAYFCASSRGTGQETQYFGPGTRLLVL.

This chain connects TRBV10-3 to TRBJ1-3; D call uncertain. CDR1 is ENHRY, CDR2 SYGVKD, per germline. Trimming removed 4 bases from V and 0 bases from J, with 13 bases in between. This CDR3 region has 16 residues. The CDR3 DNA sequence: TGTGCCATCAGTGGACTGGGTCTATCCTCTGGAAACACCATATATTTT. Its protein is CAISGLGLSSGNTIYF.